One and the same sample provided the 24 T cell receptor beta chains below, sequenced in a study of CD8 T cells in Susac syndrome. Reverse transcription used about 0.45 to 1 ug RNA and random hexamers. Each CDR3 protein is one row after TCRdb ran MiXCR on the immunoSEQ multiplex PCR reads. Among about 210,000 distinct CDR3 sequences listed, 85% to 95% were seen once. Sequenced: CD4+ T cells from PBMCs. These receptors were obtained from a human donor in good health.

The chain joins TRBV11-2 to TRBJ2-3, with D unresolved. V lost 4 bases and J 5 bases, leaving 7 bases between the germline ends. This CDR3 is 12 amino acids long. Germline V CDR1 and CDR2: SGHAT, FQNNGV. The CDR3: CASSSKGDTQYF. The CDR3, as DNA: TGTGCCAGCAGCTCGAAGGGAGATACGCAGTATTTT.

This clonotype came up once. This chain uses TRBV20-1 with TRBJ1-4; tentatively, D is TRBD1 (6 bases). CDR1 DFQATT and CDR2 SNEGSKA come from the germline V gene (reference sequence). Trimming took 6 bases from V and 0 from J, leaving 14 bases between them. This CDR3 has 15 residues. The CDR3 DNA follows: TGCAGTGCAAAAGGACAGTATACAACTAATGAAAAACTGTTTTTT. Protein: CSAKGQYTTNEKLFF.

This chain joins TRBV5-1 and TRBJ1-6; TRBD1 might be the D (6 bases). The germline gives CDR1 SGHRS, CDR2 YFSETQ. The V end was cut by 5 bases, the J end by 5 bases, with 11 bases between. The CDR3 sequence is 14 residues long. CDR3 region: CASSQQGDNSPLHF. In nucleotides, the CDR3 is TGCGCCAGCAGTCAACAGGGAGATAATTCACCCCTCCACTTT. Supplemented by reference TRBV5-1 and TRBJ1-6, the full variable domain reads KAGVTQTPRYLIKTRGQQVTLSCSPISGHRSVSWYQQTPGQGLQFLFEYFSETQRNKGNFPGRFSGRQFSNSRSEMNVSTLELGDSALYLCASSQQGDNSPLHFGNGTRLTVT.

The chain combines TRBV29-1 with TRBJ1-2, with 11 bases matching TRBD1. This CDR3 comprises 12 residues. J lost 6 bases, V lost 7 bases, and 4 bases had no gene match. CDR1 is SQVTM, CDR2 ANQGSEA, per germline. The chain's CDR3 is CSAGQGADGYTF. CDR3 coding DNA: TGCAGCGCTGGACAGGGGGCGGATGGCTACACCTTC.

This chain joins TRBV24-1 and TRBJ2-3; TRBD1 or TRBD2 may be the D gene (6 bases each). The CDR3 has 13 amino acids. Trimming shortened V by 7 bases and J by 6 bases, and 13 bases separated the two germline ends. CDR1 and CDR2 (germline): KGHDR, SFDVKD. CDR3 in DNA: TGTGCCACCAGGAGGGGGGCGGGGGATACGCAGTATTTT. Protein: CATRRGAGDTQYF.

This chain connects TRBV13 to TRBJ1-6; 7 nucleotides match TRBD1. After removal of 0 bases from V and 5 bases from J, the junction contained 4 bases not matched to a gene. Germline values: CDR1 PRHDT, CDR2 FYEKMQ (reference sequence). This CDR3 comprises 16 residues. The CDR3 nucleotides are TGTGCCAGCAGCTTAGGCAGGGGGTGGGATAATTCACCCCTCCACTTT. Translating gives CASSLGRGWDNSPLHF.

The chain joins TRBV27 to TRBJ1-5; D is unclear. The CDR3 loop spans 14 amino acids. V lost 6 bases and J lost 3, with 12 bases in between. Germline V gene lookup returns CDR1 MNHEY and CDR2 SMNVEV (reference sequence). DNA for the CDR3: TGTGCCAGCAGGGATGACGGCTACAATCAGCCCCAGCATTTT. Translated, it gives CASRDDGYNQPQHF.

The chain uses TRBV7-2 and TRBJ1-1, with D perhaps matching TRBD1 (5 bases). V was pared by 10 bases and J by 2 bases, with 17 bases between. Germline V gene data show CDR1 as SGHTA and CDR2 as FQGNSA. The CDR3 runs 14 residues. CDR3 nucleotides: TGTGCCACCAACCTGGGGGTCGGAAACACTGAAGCTTTCTTT. It codes for CATNLGVGNTEAFF.

The chain recombines TRBV29-1 with TRBJ1-2; TRBD1 matches at 7 bases. V dropped 8 bases and J dropped 5; count of bases not matched to a gene: 11. This CDR3 spans 13 amino acids. Germline V gene data show CDR1 as SQVTM and CDR2 as ANQGSEA. The DNA of the CDR3 is TGCAGCATGCGAGCCGGGACAGAATATGGCTACACCTTC. Protein: CSMRAGTEYGYTF.

This chain joins TRBV7-9 and TRBJ2-6, with 10 bases fitting TRBD1. Trimming took 4 bases from V and 0 from J; bases not matched to a gene: 6. The CDR3 consists of 18 residues. Germline assignment: CDR1 SEHNR and CDR2 FQNEAQ (reference sequence). In DNA, the CDR3 is TGTGCCAGCAGCTACCAGACAGGGGGCGGCTCTGGGGCCAACGTCCTGACTTTC. It yields the protein CASSYQTGGGSGANVLTF.

The chain joins TRBV9 to TRBJ2-1, with 7 nucleotides matching TRBD2. The CDR3 runs to 15 residues. Trimming at V came to 3 bases and at J to 13 bases, leaving 16 bases not matched to a gene. Germline CDR1 reads SGDLS; CDR2 reads YYNGEE. The CDR3 region has the DNA TGTGCCAGCAGCGACCGGACTAGTGATAACCCTGGACAGTTCTTC. Its translation: CASSDRTSDNPGQFF.

The rearrangement uses TRBV10-3 and TRBJ2-7; 11 bases fit TRBD2. The trim removed 2 bases at V and 3 bases at J, leaving 0 bases unmatched. Germline CDR1 and CDR2: ENHRY and SYGVKD. The CDR3 is made up of 14 amino acids. The CDR3 loop is CAISEGTSGYEQYV. In nucleotides, the CDR3 is TGTGCCATCAGTGAGGGGACTAGCGGCTACGAGCAGTACGTC.

In DNA form, the CDR3 reads TGCAGCGTGCAAACAGGGGAAAGGTACTTC. This encodes CSVQTGERYF. J is TRBJ2-5 and V is TRBV29-1, with 7 positions matching TRBD1. This CDR3 comprises 10 residues. Germline CDR1 SQVTM, CDR2 ANQGSEA. The V gene end was trimmed by 6 bases and the J gene end by 13 bases; junction bases not matched to a gene: 8.

This chain connects TRBV27 to TRBJ2-1, with TRBD2 matching 10 bases. After removal of 3 bases from V and 11 bases from J, the junction contained 7 bases not matched to a gene. CDR1 is MNHEY, CDR2 SMNVEV, per germline (reference sequence). The CDR3 length is 14 residues. The CDR3 DNA reads TGTGCCAGCAGTTTGAGCGGGGGGGTAGGTAAGCAGTTCTTC. It codes for CASSLSGGVGKQFF.

This sequence joins TRBV3-1 and TRBJ2-7; D is possibly TRBD2 (6 bases). This CDR3 comprises 13 residues. V was trimmed by 8 bases and J by 0 bases, leaving 11 bases between them. Germline V lookup: CDR1 LGHDT, CDR2 YNNKEL (reference sequence). As DNA, the CDR3 is TGTGCCAGCTCAAGACTAGGCTCCTACGAGCAGTACGTC. Translation gives CASSRLGSYEQYV.

This clonotype occurred a few times. V is TRBV6-5 and J is TRBJ2-7; D might be TRBD1 or TRBD2, each matching 6 bases. CDR1 and CDR2 from the germline V gene are MNHEY and SVGAGI. CDR3 size: 12 residues. V was shortened by 5 bases and J by 5 bases, with 10 bases between the two germline ends. In nucleotides, the CDR3 is TGTGCCAGCAGTCGGGGGCCCCACGAGCAGTACTTC. This gives the protein CASSRGPHEQYF.

The CDR3 loop reads CSAPSRESSTDTQYF. As DNA, the CDR3 is TGCAGTGCTCCCTCGAGAGAGTCCAGCACAGATACGCAGTATTTT. The chain uses TRBV20-1 and TRBJ2-3; D call uncertain. The V gene lost 5 bases and the J gene lost 0 bases, with 15 bases spanning the gap. Germline CDR1 and CDR2: DFQATT and SNEGSKA (reference sequence). This CDR3 has 15 amino acids.

This clonotype was detected only once. The rearrangement uses TRBV7-2 and TRBJ2-7; D is possibly TRBD2 (5 bases). There are 13 residues in the CDR3. Germline V lookup: CDR1 SGHTA, CDR2 FQGNSA. V was shortened by 6 bases and J by 2 bases, with 11 bases between the two germline ends. The CDR3 nucleotides are TGTGCCAGCAGGCGGGCGGGTACCTACGAGCAGTACTTC. Protein: CASRRAGTYEQYF.

The chain employs TRBV20-1 and TRBJ2-2; D call uncertain. V shed 5 bases and J shed 4 bases, with 14 bases lying between them. The CDR3 length is 14 residues. In germline, CDR1 is DFQATT, CDR2 SNEGSKA (reference sequence). The CDR3 DNA follows: TGCAGTGCTCCCCCCCCCGCCCGCACCGGGGAGCTGTTTTTT. Its translation is CSAPPPARTGELFF.

The genes are TRBV3-1 and TRBJ2-5; the match to TRBD2 covers 7 bases. Trimming took 0 bases from V and 5 from J; bases not matched to a gene: 9. Germline CDR1 reads LGHDT; CDR2 reads YNNKEL (reference sequence). This CDR3 has 16 residues. The CDR3 DNA reads TGTGCCAGCAGCCAAGACTTGGAGCGGGGCAGGGAGACCCAGTACTTC. It yields the protein CASSQDLERGRETQYF.

As DNA, the CDR3 is TGTGCCAGCAGCCAAACAAAGCCCCAGCATTTT. Amino acids: CASSQTKPQHF. V usage is TRBV3-1 and J usage is TRBJ1-5; D ambiguous. The germline CDR1 and CDR2 sequences are LGHDT and YNNKEL (reference sequence). This CDR3 comprises 11 residues. The V end was cut by 2 bases, the J end by 8 bases, with 4 bases between.

The chain carries TRBV7-2 and TRBJ1-5, with TRBD1 as a possible D gene (5 bases). Germline V gene sequence: CDR1 SGHTA, CDR2 FQGNSA. This CDR3 has 15 amino acids. The germline V and J ends were trimmed by 7 bases and 5 bases, with 18 bases remaining between them. The CDR3 nucleotides are TGTGCCAGCACCCTCCAGGCAGGGTTCGATCAGCCCCAGCATTTT. It encodes CASTLQAGFDQPQHF.

The rearrangement uses TRBV5-4 and TRBJ1-3; D gene ambiguous. The CDR3 length is 15 residues. Germline V gene sequence: CDR1 SGHNT, CDR2 YYREEE (reference sequence). Trimming took 1 base from V and 5 from J, leaving 13 bases between them. The CDR3 DNA sequence: TGTGCCAGCAGCTTGTCACCCGCCACCCGAAACACCATATATTTT. This codes for CASSLSPATRNTIYF.

DNA of the CDR3: TGCAGCCTCGGACTAGCGGGGGGCCCCGGCACAGATACGCAGTATTTT. The encoded protein is CSLGLAGGPGTDTQYF. The chain recombines TRBV29-1 with TRBJ2-3; TRBD2 aligns across 14 bases. CDR1 is SQVTM and CDR2 is ANQGSEA in the germline V gene. The CDR3 contains 16 residues. V was pared by 8 bases and J by 1 base, with 8 bases of the junction left unmatched.